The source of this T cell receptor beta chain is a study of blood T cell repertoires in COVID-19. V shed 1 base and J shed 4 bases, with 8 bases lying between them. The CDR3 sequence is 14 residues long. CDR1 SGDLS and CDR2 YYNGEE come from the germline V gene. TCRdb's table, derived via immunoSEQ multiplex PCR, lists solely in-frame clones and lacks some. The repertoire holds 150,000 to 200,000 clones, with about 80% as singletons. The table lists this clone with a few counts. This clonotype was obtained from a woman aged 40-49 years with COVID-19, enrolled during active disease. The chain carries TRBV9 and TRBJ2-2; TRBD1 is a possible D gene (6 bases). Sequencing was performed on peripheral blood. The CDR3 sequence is CASSVQGGTGELFF. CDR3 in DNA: TGTGCCAGCAGCGTACAAGGGGGCACCGGGGAGCTGTTTTTT.